This TCR beta chain was obtained from a study of cytomegalovirus exposure and HLA in healthy donors. In regard to this clone: Antigen unknown.

Measured with immunoSEQ multiplex PCR; TCRdb has only the in-frame clones, and not every one. The sample has tens of thousands of clones; approximately 95% are singletons. Study-wide results and caveats: TCR clusters originating in the first cohort tended to co-occur in the 120 validation repertoires, according to a later analysis.

Trimming pared 5 bases from V and 1 base from J, leaving 17 bases between. This CDR3 has 16 amino acids. CDR1 and CDR2 from the germline V gene are PRHDT and FYEKMQ (reference sequence). Sequenced sample: PBMCs. This receptor was obtained from a man in his late teens or twenties in good health and CMV-seronegative. This chain links TRBV13 with TRBJ2-5, with a weak D call TRBD2 (5 bases). The CDR3 sequence: CASSPHGSGFQETQYF. The CDR3 DNA reads TGTGCCAGCAGCCCGCACGGCAGCGGATTCCAAGAGACCCAGTACTTC.